This T cell receptor beta chain derives from a study of CD8+ T cells in alopecia areata. CDR1 and CDR2 from the germline V gene are SGHVS and FQNEAQ. The CDR3 loop spans 13 amino acids. J lost 3 bases, V lost 7 bases, and 5 bases had no gene match. Treatment in this sample: oral pan-JAK inhibitor, 5-10 mg twice daily. Sequencing relied on a cDNA template that was reverse transcribed from extracted RNA. The method was immunoSEQ multiplex PCR; TCRdb's version includes in-frame clones alone and lacks a portion of them. The table has more than 110,000 clones, roughly four fifths seen once; the top ten hold more than 20%.

The clonotype was recovered from a human donor with alopecia areata. The sequencing here drew on CD8+ T cells sorted from blood, taken at week 4, from a patient treated with tofacitinib. The genes are TRBV7-8 and TRBJ1-2, with TRBD1 matching 7 bases. CDR3 region: CASTPGTDYGYTF. Here the CDR3 DNA reads TGTGCCAGCACCCCCGGGACAGACTATGGCTACACCTTC.